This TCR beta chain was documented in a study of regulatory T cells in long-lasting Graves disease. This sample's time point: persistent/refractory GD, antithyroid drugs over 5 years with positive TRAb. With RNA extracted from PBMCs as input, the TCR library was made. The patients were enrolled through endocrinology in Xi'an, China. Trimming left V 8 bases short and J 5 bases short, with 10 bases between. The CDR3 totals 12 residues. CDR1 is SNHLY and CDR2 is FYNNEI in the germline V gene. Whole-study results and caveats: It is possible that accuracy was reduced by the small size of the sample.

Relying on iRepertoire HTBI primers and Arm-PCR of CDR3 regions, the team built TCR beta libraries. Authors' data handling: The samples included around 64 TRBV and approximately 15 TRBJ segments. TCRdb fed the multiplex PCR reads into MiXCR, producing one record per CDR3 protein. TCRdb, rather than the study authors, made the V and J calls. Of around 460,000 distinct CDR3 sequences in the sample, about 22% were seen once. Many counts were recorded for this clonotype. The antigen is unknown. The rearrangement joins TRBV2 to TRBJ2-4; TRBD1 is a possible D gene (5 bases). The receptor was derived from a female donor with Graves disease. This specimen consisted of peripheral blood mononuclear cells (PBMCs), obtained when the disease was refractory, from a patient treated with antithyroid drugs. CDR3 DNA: TGTGCCAGCTGCAGGGCAGAAAACATTCAGTACTTC. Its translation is CASCRAENIQYF.